Presented here are 26 T cell receptor beta chains from one specimen sequenced in a study of patients and donors after allogeneic stem cell transplantation (dated by TCRdb to the early 2020s). The protocol used for the library was RT-PCR. TCRdb lists the instrument as NextSeq 550. The public reads were quality trimmed at Q25 with fastp and then assembled into clones with MiXCR by TCRdb, keeping productive beta chains. Every entry covers one CDR3 protein and lists the most common genes and DNA from its rows. The sample table contains about 200,000 distinct CDR3 sequences; only one count was recorded for 35% to 50% of them. Of the sample, approximately 30% is held by the ten largest clones. The specimen sequenced was blood, either unsorted or a sorted T cell fraction (not recorded which). The receptor source for this set is a human donor who was either an allogeneic HSCT recipient or a stem cell or donor lymphocyte infusion donor (not recorded which). It is not recorded whose cells these are; they may come from a transplant donor.

The chain carries TRBV5-6 and TRBJ1-2, with D perhaps matching TRBD1 (5 bases). The CDR3 loop spans 13 amino acids. Trimming stripped 0 bases from V and 4 bases from J, with 7 bases between. Per germline, CDR1 SGHDT and CDR2 YYEEEE. This CDR3 reads CASSLEGPYGYTF. DNA for the CDR3: TGTGCCAGCAGCTTGGAGGGACCCTATGGCTACACCTTC.

The chain employs TRBV7-9 and TRBJ1-2; 9 bases align to TRBD1. The CDR3 runs 14 residues. Per germline, CDR1 SEHNR and CDR2 FQNEAQ (reference sequence). The V and J ends lost 5 bases and 8 bases, in that order; junction bases with no gene match: 9. CDR3: CASSPGTGFAGYTF. In DNA form, the CDR3 reads TGTGCCAGCAGCCCGGGGACAGGGTTTGCCGGCTACACCTTC.

This clonotype came up a few times. The chain recombines TRBV12-3 or TRBV12-4 with TRBJ1-1; possibly TRBD1 for D (5 bases). V lost 5 bases, J lost 7 bases, and 14 bases lay in between. The CDR3 covers 13 residues. CDR3: CASSATVGIEAFF. CDR3 DNA sequence: TGTGCCAGCAGTGCGACAGTAGGGATTGAAGCTTTCTTT.

This clonotype came up once. The V gene is TRBV6-6, the J gene TRBJ1-1, with TRBD1 matching 7 bases. The germline V gene has CDR1 MNHNY and CDR2 SVGAGI (reference sequence). CDR3 length: 12 residues. J gave up 9 bases and V 4 bases, and 5 bases lay outside the gene matches. This chain's CDR3 is CASSSDRQQAFF. The CDR3 DNA reads as TGTGCCAGCAGTTCGGACAGGCAGCAAGCTTTCTTT.

The V gene is TRBV4-2, the J gene TRBJ1-2, with D perhaps TRBD1 (5 bases). V lost 0 bases and J 3 bases, leaving 5 bases between the germline ends. Per germline, CDR1 LGHNA and CDR2 YNFKEQ. This CDR3 region has 13 residues. The CDR3 DNA reads as TGTGCCAGCAGCCAAGACAGGGACTATGGCTACACCTTC. It codes for CASSQDRDYGYTF.

This clonotype was counted a single time. This sequence joins TRBV6-6 and TRBJ2-7; the match to TRBD1 covers 11 bases. Germline assignment: CDR1 MNHNY and CDR2 SVGAGI (reference sequence). CDR3 length: 16 amino acids. Germline trimming cut 1 base from V and 1 base from J; bases unmatched to any gene: 3. This CDR3 reads CASSYLGDRGSYEQYF. The DNA of the CDR3 is TGTGCCAGCAGTTACTTGGGGGACAGGGGGTCCTACGAGCAGTACTTC.

This clonotype turned up a few times. The chain combines TRBV29-1 with TRBJ1-4; 10 bases are shared with TRBD1. Germline V gene data show CDR1 as SQVTM and CDR2 as ANQGSEA. With V trimmed by 6 bases and J by 8 bases, 6 bases remained unmatched. This CDR3 is 13 amino acids long. DNA for the CDR3: TGCAGCGTCAACTCGGACAGGGGGGAAAAACTGTTTTTT. Amino acids: CSVNSDRGEKLFF.

This clonotype was seen only a few times. The rearrangement joins TRBV4-3 to TRBJ2-1; 8 bases align to TRBD2. The germline V gene has CDR1 LGHNA and CDR2 YSLEER. J was trimmed by 0 bases and V by 4 bases; bases with no gene match: 8. The CDR3 spans 17 residues. CDR3 sequence: CASSPATSVYSYNEQFF. CDR3 DNA sequence: TGCGCCAGCAGCCCCGCGACTAGCGTATACTCCTACAATGAGCAGTTCTTC.

J is TRBJ1-1 and V is TRBV6-1, with D possibly being TRBD1 (5 bases). The germline V gene encodes CDR1 MNHNS and CDR2 SASEGT. This CDR3 region has 16 residues. The V gene lost 5 bases and the J gene lost 5 bases, with 21 bases spanning the gap. The CDR3 loop reads CASSLVIQVTVTEAFF. CDR3 sequence (DNA): TGTGCCAGCAGTCTAGTTATACAGGTGACGGTTACTGAAGCTTTCTTT.

V and J are TRBV4-1 and TRBJ2-5, with 8 bases aligning to TRBD1. The CDR3 has 15 amino acids. V shed 3 bases, J shed 4 bases, and the junction held 7 bases outside the gene matches. CDR1 is MGHRA, CDR2 YSYEKL, per germline. Here the CDR3 reads CASSHRQGIRETQYF. Written as DNA, the CDR3 is TGCGCCAGCAGCCACAGACAGGGGATCCGAGAGACCCAGTACTTC.

This clonotype has a handful of counts. The rearrangement links TRBV28 to TRBJ2-5; the D gene is possibly TRBD1 (5 bases). The germline V gene encodes CDR1 MDHEN and CDR2 SYDVKM. This CDR3 comprises 13 residues. The V end lost 3 bases, the J end lost 3 bases, and 8 bases lay between the germline ends. The CDR3 spells CASSLGQEETQYF. In DNA form, the CDR3 reads TGTGCCAGCAGTTTGGGGCAGGAAGAGACCCAGTACTTC.

CDR3 DNA sequence: TGTGCCAGCAGTGGACCGGGGGGCCAAGGCACTGAAGCTTTCTTT. Its protein is CASSGPGGQGTEAFF. The chain recombines TRBV12-3 or TRBV12-4 with TRBJ1-1; D perhaps matches TRBD1 (6 bases). The V and J ends lost 5 bases and 4 bases respectively, with 17 bases between them. The CDR3 is 15 residues long.

This clonotype has only a few counts. V is TRBV12-3 or TRBV12-4 and J is TRBJ1-1; no firm D call. Trimming shortened V by 7 bases and J by 4 bases, and 16 bases separated the two germline ends. CDR3 length equals 14 residues. The CDR3 here is CASTVGPRGTEAFF. CDR3 coding DNA: TGTGCCAGCACCGTTGGCCCCCGGGGCACTGAAGCTTTCTTT.

The gene calls are TRBV27 and TRBJ1-5; no reliable D call. Germline assignment: CDR1 MNHEY and CDR2 SMNVEV (reference sequence). This CDR3 comprises 14 residues. Trimming removed 3 bases at V and 3 bases at J, with 9 bases between. The CDR3 here is CASSFRGNNQPQHF. CDR3 nucleotides: TGTGCCAGCAGTTTCCGCGGAAACAATCAGCCCCAGCATTTT.

The sample holds a few counts of this clonotype. The CDR3 sequence is CASSLDFQPQHF. In nucleotides, the CDR3 is TGTGCCAGCAGCTTAGATTTTCAGCCCCAGCATTTT. V is TRBV7-9 and J is TRBJ1-5; unclear D gene. V was clipped by 1 base and J by 6 bases, with 4 bases between them. The germline V gene encodes CDR1 SEHNR and CDR2 FQNEAQ (reference sequence). The CDR3 has 12 amino acids. Full variable domain (remainder filled in from reference TRBV7-9 and TRBJ1-5): DTGVSQNPRHKITKRGQNVTFRCDPISEHNRLYWYRQTLGQGPEFLTYFQNEAQLEKSRLLSDRFSAERPKGSFSTLEIQRTEQGDSAMYLCASSLDFQPQHFGDGTRLSIL.

This chain uses TRBV7-8 with TRBJ1-1, with D unclear. Germline V gene lookup returns CDR1 SGHVS and CDR2 FQNEAQ. The V end lost 7 bases, the J end lost 4 bases, and 13 bases lay between the germline ends. CDR3 length equals 13 residues. The CDR3 region has the DNA TGTGCCAGCATCTGGGAGGGCGGCACTGAAGCTTTCTTT. The encoded protein is CASIWEGGTEAFF.

The CDR3 DNA follows: TGTGCCAGCAAGCTCTTCAACACCGGGGAGCTGTTTTTT. Protein product: CASKLFNTGELFF. The V and J genes are TRBV6-2 or TRBV6-3 and TRBJ2-2; no clear D. Germline V gene lookup returns CDR1 MNHEY and CDR2 SVGEGT. This CDR3 is 13 amino acids long. Trimming removed 7 bases from V and 2 bases from J, with 8 bases in between.

This clonotype was found a few times. The V and J genes are TRBV6-5 and TRBJ1-4, with D possibly being TRBD1 (5 bases). Germline-derived CDR1 and CDR2 are MNHEY and SVGAGI. The CDR3 contains 15 residues. V was trimmed by 6 bases and J by 3 bases, leaving 14 bases between them. CDR3 amino acids: CASRRDLTANEKLFF. CDR3 DNA: TGTGCCAGCAGACGCGACCTGACAGCTAATGAAAAACTGTTTTTT.

This chain joins TRBV5-1 and TRBJ2-2; D is unclear. CDR3 size: 14 residues. Germline assignment: CDR1 SGHRS and CDR2 YFSETQ. Trimming stripped 0 bases from V and 2 bases from J, with 5 bases between. The CDR3 loop is CASSLALNTGELFF. CDR3 nucleotide sequence: TGCGCCAGCAGCTTGGCTCTTAACACCGGGGAGCTGTTTTTT.

The sample holds a few counts of this clonotype. The CDR3 DNA sequence: TGTGCCAGCAGCGTACACAGGGGGCGAGAGAACACTGAAGCTTTCTTT. It translates to CASSVHRGRENTEAFF. This chain links TRBV9 with TRBJ1-1, with 9 bases aligning to TRBD1. The CDR3 has 16 residues. The V segment lost 1 base and the J segment 1 base; nucleotides outside the gene matches: 5. Germline V lookup: CDR1 SGDLS, CDR2 YYNGEE.

This clonotype was recorded a few times. V gene TRBV5-1 combines with J gene TRBJ2-5, with TRBD2 matching over 7 bases. From germline, CDR1 is SGHRS and CDR2 YFSETQ. This CDR3 spans 14 amino acids. The J segment lost 2 bases and the V segment lost 4 bases, leaving 5 bases of the junction unmatched. In DNA, the CDR3 is TGCGCCAGCAGCGACCTAGCGGCACAAGAGACCCAGTACTTC. Translated, it gives CASSDLAAQETQYF. The full variable domain, in which reference TRBV5-1 and TRBJ2-5 provide the parts outside the CDR3, is KAGVTQTPRYLIKTRGQQVTLSCSPISGHRSVSWYQQTPGQGLQFLFEYFSETQRNKGNFPGRFSGRQFSNSRSEMNVSTLELGDSALYLCASSDLAAQETQYFGPGTRLLVL.

The rearrangement joins TRBV5-1 to TRBJ2-7, with 9 bases matching TRBD2. The V gene's germline CDR1 is SGHRS and CDR2 YFSETQ. The CDR3 loop spans 18 amino acids. V trimming: 0 bases; J trimming: 5 bases; junction bases outside the gene matches: 15. The CDR3 bases are TGCGCCAGCAGCTTGGGGCTAGCGGGAACCAGGTTGGATAACGAGCAGTACTTC. Protein product: CASSLGLAGTRLDNEQYF.

This sequence joins TRBV6-2 or TRBV6-3 and TRBJ2-3; 9 bases map to TRBD2. V shed 0 bases, J shed 2 bases, and the junction held 6 bases outside the gene matches. The CDR3 has 17 residues. Germline CDR1 reads MNHEY; CDR2 reads SVGEGT. CDR3 loop: CASSYSTSSGDTDTQYF. CDR3 DNA: TGTGCCAGCAGTTACTCCACATCTAGCGGGGACACAGATACGCAGTATTTT.

This chain joins TRBV6-2 or TRBV6-3 and TRBJ2-7; a possible D gene is TRBD2 (5 bases). Germline-derived CDR1 and CDR2 are MNHEY and SVGEGT. CDR3 length equals 13 residues. V lost 10 bases and J lost 3, with 16 bases in between. Written as DNA, the CDR3 is TGTGCCACCTCTAGGACTCCCTACTACGAGCAGTACTTC. Protein product: CATSRTPYYEQYF.

This clonotype has only a few counts. This rearrangement joins TRBV6-6 to TRBJ1-2; D unclear. V was cut by 2 bases and J by 4 bases, with 11 bases left in between. Germline V gene sequence: CDR1 MNHNY, CDR2 SVGAGI (reference sequence). This CDR3 region has 14 residues. CDR3 in amino acids: CASSYDQTFYGYTF. The CDR3 DNA follows: TGTGCCAGCAGTTACGATCAAACATTCTATGGCTACACCTTC.

The chain carries TRBV9 and TRBJ1-1; D remains unclear. The CDR3 totals 15 residues. V was clipped by 4 bases and J by 1 base, with 14 bases between them. Looked up from germline, CDR1 is SGDLS and CDR2 is YYNGEE. The CDR3 nucleotides are TGTGCCAGCAGCCGCCCGGGGTCAGGGAACACTGAAGCTTTCTTT. Its protein is CASSRPGSGNTEAFF. Using reference TRBV9 and TRBJ1-1 for the parts outside the CDR3, the full variable domain is DSGVTQTPKHLITATGQRVTLRCSPRSGDLSVYWYQQSLDQGLQFLIQYYNGEERAKGNILERFSAQQFPDLHSELNLSSLELGDSALYFCASSRPGSGNTEAFFGQGTRLTVV.